Listed below are T cell receptor beta chains from one sample, sequenced in a study of monozygotic twins with inflammatory bowel disease. From its re-call of the 5' RACE reads, TCRdb lists each CDR3 protein once, without DNA. This table lists 150,000 or so distinct CDR3 sequences. The specimen was blood. These receptor sequences come from a human donor with ulcerative colitis or Crohn's disease, or a healthy co-twin of an affected twin (not recorded which). The CDR3 runs from the conserved cysteine through the conserved F or W.

v_call: TRBV19
j_call: TRBJ2-1
cdr3_aa: CASRHRNEQFF

v_call: TRBV27
j_call: TRBJ1-1
cdr3_aa: CASTAPRQGAILPEAFF

v_call: TRBV5-1
j_call: TRBJ2-5
cdr3_aa: CASSSGDIIETQYF

v_call: TRBV10-3
j_call: TRBJ2-2
cdr3_aa: CAIKRPQGNTGELFF

v_call: TRBV20-1
j_call: TRBJ1-2
cdr3_aa: CSARDALYGYTF

v_call: TRBV11-1
j_call: TRBJ2-7
cdr3_aa: CASSSSGTGSSLTYEQYF

v_call: TRBV18
j_call: TRBJ2-1
cdr3_aa: CASSPQDRGYNEQFF

v_call: TRBV18
j_call: TRBJ2-5
cdr3_aa: CASSPRTAQETQYF

v_call: TRBV20-1
j_call: TRBJ1-5
cdr3_aa: CSAMVGVWGPNQPQHF

v_call: TRBV12-3/TRBV12-4
j_call: TRBJ2-7
cdr3_aa: CASSSTSGPSYEQYF

v_call: TRBV10-3
j_call: TRBJ1-2
cdr3_aa: CAISVGSGGGGYTF

v_call: TRBV5-1
j_call: TRBJ2-1
cdr3_aa: CASSNGVTGRDNEQFF

v_call: TRBV7-6
j_call: TRBJ2-5
cdr3_aa: CASSLERTGKETQYF

v_call: TRBV2
j_call: TRBJ1-1
cdr3_aa: CASSVQGAVTEAFF

v_call: TRBV5-1
j_call: TRBJ2-7
cdr3_aa: CASSLTSNGRSYEQYF

v_call: TRBV7-3
j_call: TRBJ1-1
cdr3_aa: CASSLRAGLTEAFF

v_call: TRBV7-2
j_call: TRBJ1-2
cdr3_aa: CASSLGPSQGIYGYTF

v_call: TRBV3-1
j_call: TRBJ2-3
cdr3_aa: CASSQSPPDTQYF

v_call: TRBV6-5
j_call: TRBJ2-4
cdr3_aa: CASSYVGTNIQYF

v_call: TRBV24-1
j_call: TRBJ2-5
cdr3_aa: CATSGTGDGPQYF

v_call: TRBV7-6
j_call: TRBJ1-4
cdr3_aa: CASSSFTGTANEKLFF

v_call: TRBV18
j_call: TRBJ2-5
cdr3_aa: CATQQTGTAQETQYF

v_call: TRBV12-3/TRBV12-4
j_call: TRBJ1-1
cdr3_aa: CASSELGNTEAFF

v_call: TRBV2
j_call: TRBJ1-2
cdr3_aa: CASSGEIYGYTF

v_call: TRBV27
j_call: TRBJ2-2
cdr3_aa: CASSNVAGAWTGELFF

v_call: TRBV5-4
j_call: TRBJ2-3
cdr3_aa: CASSLGGIYSTDTQYF

v_call: TRBV5-6
j_call: TRBJ2-5
cdr3_aa: CASSLRTGGIQETQYF

v_call: TRBV2
j_call: TRBJ1-5
cdr3_aa: CAGAGLSFDSNQPQHF

v_call: TRBV20-1
j_call: TRBJ1-1
cdr3_aa: CSARDSHRALNTEAFF

v_call: TRBV6-1
j_call: TRBJ1-2
cdr3_aa: CASGWGWPLSNYGYTF

v_call: TRBV11-1
j_call: TRBJ2-2
cdr3_aa: CASSSRRTSGSATGELFF

v_call: TRBV19
j_call: TRBJ2-1
cdr3_aa: CASSIGTSVYNEQFF

v_call: TRBV4-1
j_call: TRBJ2-5
cdr3_aa: CASSQNTGGERRETQYF

v_call: TRBV27
j_call: TRBJ2-3
cdr3_aa: CASSYDRVSTDTQYF

v_call: TRBV18
j_call: TRBJ1-5
cdr3_aa: CASSPQINQPQHF

v_call: TRBV20-1
j_call: TRBJ1-1
cdr3_aa: CSAGEGNRVTEAFF

v_call: TRBV5-1
j_call: TRBJ2-5
cdr3_aa: CASRQDVQETQYF

v_call: TRBV5-4
j_call: TRBJ1-6
cdr3_aa: CASSQGQLGSNSPLHF

v_call: TRBV30
j_call: TRBJ1-2
cdr3_aa: CAWGAGQGASGYTF

v_call: TRBV27
j_call: TRBJ2-3
cdr3_aa: CASSFWDSRTQYF

v_call: TRBV11-3
j_call: TRBJ1-1
cdr3_aa: CASSDFGTGTEAFF

v_call: TRBV20-1
j_call: TRBJ1-5
cdr3_aa: CSARTGGSQPQHF

v_call: TRBV4-1
j_call: TRBJ1-5
cdr3_aa: CASSQVANTDQPQHF